The 21 T cell receptor beta chains listed next were all sequenced from one sample in a study of tumor-infiltrating lymphocytes in primary liver carcinoma. With a constant-region primer, TCR beta cDNA was made from 450 to 650 ng of total RNA. Library construction for TCR beta comprised three nested multiplex PCR rounds performed with slightly modified ARM-PCR. With TRBV1-TRBV30 forward primers and a C-beta reverse primer, the first two PCR rounds were run for around 10 cycles each. Via MiXCR, TCRdb re-called the multiplex PCR reads, giving one row per CDR3 protein. The sample includes about 99,000 distinct CDR3 sequences, roughly 69% of them seen just once. The roughly 19-32 mg bulk tissue piece was not sorted before simultaneous RNA and DNA extraction. Material for sequencing was liver tumor tissue from sampling region 5. Subset of the sample: tumor region T5, tumor centre. All receptors derive from a woman aged 60-70 years with primary liver carcinoma and hepatitis B virus infection.

Of note for this clonotype: Relative to the germline gene, one junction end is altered; a read error may explain this. J is TRBJ1-2 and V is TRBV12-3 or TRBV12-4; no firm D call. The length of the CDR3 is 12 residues. This CDR3 is CTSSSTIYGYTF. DNA for the CDR3: TGTACCAGCAGTTCGACGATCTATGGCTACACCTTC.

The gene calls are TRBV14 and TRBJ2-1, with a tentative D call TRBD2 (5 bases). The CDR3 runs 13 residues. The germline V gene encodes CDR1 SGHDN and CDR2 FVKESK. With 4 bases removed from V and 9 bases from J, the gap between germline ends came to 13 bases. CDR3 sequence: CASSRQRGGEQFF. The DNA of the CDR3 is TGTGCCAGCAGCCGACAACGAGGAGGTGAGCAGTTCTTC.

This chain connects TRBV2 to TRBJ2-3; tentatively, D is TRBD2 (5 bases). Germline V gene lookup returns CDR1 SNHLY and CDR2 FYNNEI. Trimming removed 4 bases at V and 0 bases at J, with 17 bases between. This CDR3 is 17 amino acids long. CDR3 residues: CASSGRAGRLSTDTQYF. The CDR3 nucleotides read TGTGCCAGCAGTGGACGGGCGGGTAGACTTAGCACAGATACGCAGTATTTT.

The chain couples TRBV6-1 to TRBJ2-1; 7 bases agree with TRBD2. Per the germline V gene, CDR1 is MNHNS and CDR2 is SASEGT. The CDR3 covers 14 residues. The CDR3 reads CTSSEQRGVSEQFF. The CDR3, as DNA: TGTACTAGCAGTGAGCAACGGGGGGTTTCTGAGCAGTTCTTC.

CDR3 bases: TGTGCCAGCGGCCCGGGATTAGGGGGTAATGCGCAGTATTTT. It specifies CASGPGLGGNAQYF. The chain employs TRBV6-5 and TRBJ2-3; weak D call: TRBD1 (6 bases). V gave up 8 bases and J gave up 10 bases, with 22 bases separating them. CDR1 is MNHEY and CDR2 is SVGAGI in the germline V gene. The CDR3 loop spans 14 amino acids.

Comment on this clonotype: The junction departs from germline at one end; a sequencing error may be responsible. The chain recombines TRBV14 with TRBJ1-6; 8 bases map to TRBD1. The germline V gene has CDR1 SGHDN and CDR2 FVKESK. This CDR3 region has 15 residues. The CDR3 coding sequence is TGTGCCAGCGGCCAGACAGGGGTGTGCAATTCACCCCTCCACTTT. It yields the protein CASGQTGVCNSPLHF. Full variable domain (remainder filled in from reference TRBV14 and TRBJ1-6): EAGVTQFPSHSVIEKGQTVTLRCDPISGHDNLYWYRRVMGKEIKFLLHFVKESKQDESGMPNNRFLAERTGGTYSTLKVQPAELEDSGVYFCASGQTGVCNSPLHFGNGTRLTVT.

The chain employs TRBV4-1 and TRBJ2-7; D remains ambiguous. The V gene lost 0 bases and the J gene lost 3 bases, with 9 bases spanning the gap. Germline CDR1 is MGHRA and CDR2 is YSYEKL. The CDR3 totals 14 residues. The CDR3 here is CASSQEGWGYEQYF. In nucleotides, the CDR3 is TGCGCCAGCAGCCAAGAAGGTTGGGGCTACGAGCAGTACTTC.

As regards this clonotype: One end of the junction fails to match germline, which may point to a read error. The chain is built from TRBV12-3 or TRBV12-4 and TRBJ2-1, with 9 nucleotides matching TRBD2. This CDR3 comprises 15 residues. The CDR3 reads CTSSSPTSGDDEQFF. The CDR3 nucleotides read TGTACCAGCAGTTCACCGACTAGCGGAGACGATGAGCAGTTCTTC.

About this clonotype: Its ends do not fully match the called genes, so a read error is possible. This sequence joins TRBV6-5 and TRBJ2-7; perhaps TRBD1 as D (6 bases). This CDR3 spans 15 amino acids. Germline CDR1 reads MNHEY; CDR2 reads SVGAGI. CDR3 DNA sequence: TGTACCAGCAGTTATCACGGAGAGGGGGCCTACGAGCAGTACTTC. Residues: CTSSYHGEGAYEQYF.

This clonotype was seen a few times. The chain has TRBV28 and TRBJ1-1; D possibly corresponds to TRBD1 (6 bases). Trimming pared 7 bases from V and 5 bases from J, leaving 17 bases between. The CDR3 length is 14 residues. CDR1 is MDHEN, CDR2 SYDVKM, per germline. CDR3 in DNA: TGTGCCAGCACCCCCGGGGGGCGCGATACTGAAGCTTTCTTT. Amino acids: CASTPGGRDTEAFF.

To note about this clonotype: A much more abundant neighbour one base away suggests this may be a read error. This CDR3 is CTSSDRHAGEQFF. The CDR3 nucleotides read TGTACCAGCAGTGATCGGCACGCTGGTGAGCAGTTCTTC. The J gene is TRBJ2-1, the V gene TRBV6-4; D is unclear. CDR3 length equals 13 residues. Germline CDR1 is MRHNA and CDR2 is SNTAGT.

This chain links TRBV10-2 with TRBJ2-3; D perhaps matches TRBD1 (6 bases). Germline V gene sequence: CDR1 WSHSY, CDR2 SAAADI. This CDR3 has 16 amino acids. The V and J ends lost 6 bases and 2 bases respectively, with 18 bases between them. CDR3 bases: TGCGCCAGCAGCTTCAGGGGATGGAACCTCACAGATACGCAGTATTTT. This codes for CASSFRGWNLTDTQYF.

This chain links TRBV2 with TRBJ2-1; tentatively, D is TRBD2 (7 bases). CDR1 is SNHLY, CDR2 FYNNEI, per germline. The CDR3 consists of 17 residues. The V and J ends lost 3 bases and 0 bases respectively, with 15 bases between them. CDR3 amino acids: CASSDRRGRSSYNEQFF. The CDR3 DNA sequence: TGTGCCAGCAGTGATAGGCGGGGGCGATCCTCCTACAATGAGCAGTTCTTC. The whole variable domain, remainder taken from reference TRBV2 and TRBJ2-1, is EPEVTQTPSHQVTQMGQEVILRCVPISNHLYFYWYRQILGQKVEFLVSFYNNEISEKSEIFDDQFSVERPDGSNFTLKIRSTKLEDSAMYFCASSDRRGRSSYNEQFFGPGTRLTVL.

Details on this clonotype: It may be a read error: a sequence one base away is much more abundant. The chain employs TRBV2 and TRBJ1-5; a weak D match, TRBD1 (6 bases). The CDR3 is made up of 14 amino acids. Germline V gives CDR1 SNHLY, CDR2 FYNNEI. The CDR3 sequence is CVSSGGSSNQPQHF. The CDR3 coding sequence is TGTGTCAGCAGTGGGGGCTCGAGCAATCAGCCCCAGCATTTT.

Of note for this clonotype: A read error may be the cause here, since a much bigger clone is one base away. The chain has TRBV5-1 and TRBJ2-7; D ambiguous. Germline loops: CDR1 SGHRS, CDR2 YFSETQ. V shed 2 bases and J shed 8 bases, with 11 bases lying between them. This CDR3 comprises 12 residues. CDR3 DNA: TGCGCCAGCAGCTTTCCAGATTACAAGCAGTACTTC. Its protein product is CASSFPDYKQYF.

This clonotype appeared a few times. The CDR3 region has the DNA TGTGCCAGCAGCTCCGCATTCGGACTAGCGGGATTCTACAATGAGCAGTTCTTC. Translation gives CASSSAFGLAGFYNEQFF. The chain carries TRBV7-9 and TRBJ2-1, with 12 positions matching TRBD2. Germline V gene sequence: CDR1 SEHNR, CDR2 FQNEAQ (reference sequence). The trim removed 4 bases at V and 3 bases at J, leaving 10 bases unmatched. The length of the CDR3 is 18 residues.

A note on this clonotype: The conserved phenylalanine or tryptophan normally closing the CDR3 is absent here, so this likely arose from a read error. It is unclear where the CDR3 begins or ends on the DNA, so no DNA is shown, and the CDR3 is as TCRdb lists it. The CDR3 sequence is CASGASLGQGTEAIL. This sequence joins TRBV28 and TRBJ1-1; whether TRBD1, the table's D call, matches the DNA was not checked. Per the germline V gene, CDR1 is MDHEN and CDR2 is SYDVKM. The CDR3 is 15 amino acids in total, end residues counted.

As to this clonotype: One end of the junction varies from germline; a read error may be responsible. V usage is TRBV6-5 and J usage is TRBJ2-3; 8 bases match TRBD1. CDR3 length: 15 amino acids. The V gene's germline CDR1 is MNHEY and CDR2 SVGAGI. The chain's CDR3 is CTSRMTGEITDMQYF. CDR3 nucleotides: TGTACCAGCAGAATGACAGGGGAAATCACAGATATGCAGTATTTT.

The chain carries TRBV7-9 and TRBJ2-7; 14 bases map to TRBD2. The CDR3 is made up of 15 amino acids. V shed 7 bases and J 6 bases; nucleotides not matched to a gene: 8. CDR1 SEHNR and CDR2 FQNEAQ come from the germline V gene (reference sequence). The CDR3 sequence: CASTLGLAGVSEQYF. CDR3 DNA: TGTGCCAGCACCCTGGGACTAGCGGGAGTTAGCGAGCAGTACTTC.

The rearrangement uses TRBV5-4 and TRBJ2-1, with D tentatively TRBD2 (5 bases). Germline V gene sequence: CDR1 SGHNT, CDR2 YYREEE (reference sequence). V lost 2 bases and J 5 bases, leaving 11 bases between the germline ends. The CDR3 extends over 14 amino acids. As DNA, the CDR3 is TGTGCCAGCAGCTTTAACACCGGGAACAATGAGCAGTTCTTC. It encodes CASSFNTGNNEQFF.

A remark on this clonotype: The CDR3 carries no conserved terminal phenylalanine or tryptophan, so it likely arises from a read error. The chain is built from TRBV6-5 and TRBJ2-1; 7 nucleotides align to TRBD2. V lost 11 bases to trimming and J lost 10 bases; unmatched junction nucleotides: 17. CDR1 is MNHEY and CDR2 is SVGAGI in the germline V gene. The CDR3 is 14 residues long. For the CDR3, the DNA is TGTGCCCGCACCCCCCCGACGGGAGGACTCGAGCAGTTCCTC. This translates into CARTPPTGGLEQFL.